The next 13 T cell receptor beta chains were all read from a single sample in a study of cytomegalovirus exposure and HLA in healthy donors. A multiplex PCR was run with 60 Vbeta primers and 13 Jbeta primers. Sequencing used immunoSEQ multiplex PCR; TCRdb keeps in-frame clones, though not all of them. This sample contains tens of thousands of clones. Sequencing input: PBMCs. Every receptor here comes from a man aged 50-59 years in good health and CMV-seropositive.

The rearrangement links TRBV6-6 to TRBJ1-2; D not resolved. The CDR3 is 12 residues long. V gave up 4 bases and J gave up 6 bases, with 9 bases separating them. CDR1 is MNHNY, CDR2 SVGAGI, per germline (reference sequence). CDR3 in amino acids: CASSSPGNGYTF. CDR3 coding DNA: TGTGCCAGCAGTTCCCCCGGGAATGGCTACACCTTC.

The chain combines TRBV11-2 with TRBJ2-3; possibly TRBD2 for D (6 bases). V dropped 8 bases and J dropped 1 base, with 13 bases sitting between them. This CDR3 spans 14 amino acids. CDR1 and CDR2 (germline): SGHAT, FQNNGV. The CDR3 region has the DNA TGTGCCAGCGTTATTAGCGGTGGCACAGATACGCAGTATTTT. Protein product: CASVISGGTDTQYF.

The rearrangement uses TRBV5-4 and TRBJ1-1, with no clear D. The V gene lost 0 bases and the J gene lost 3 bases, with 15 bases spanning the gap. From germline, CDR1 is SGHNT and CDR2 YYREEE (reference sequence). The CDR3 consists of 16 residues. This CDR3 is CASSLALIGLHTEAFF. CDR3 in DNA: TGTGCCAGCAGCTTGGCGTTGATTGGGCTCCACACTGAAGCTTTCTTT.

J is TRBJ2-1 and V is TRBV27, with 9 bases fitting TRBD2. Trimming removed 7 bases from V and 9 bases from J; junction bases left unmatched: 10. This CDR3 is 14 amino acids long. Germline CDR1 is MNHEY and CDR2 is SMNVEV (reference sequence). CDR3 in DNA: TGTGCCAGCATGGCGGGAGGGCCGGTAGGTGAGCAGTTCTTC. Translating gives CASMAGGPVGEQFF.

The chain links TRBV4-3 to TRBJ2-1; unclear D gene. Germline lookup yields CDR1 LGHNA and CDR2 YSLEER. This CDR3 is 14 amino acids long. V dropped 4 bases and J dropped 0 bases, with 7 bases sitting between them. The CDR3 nucleotides are TGCGCCAGCAGCCGGCGGAGCTCCTACAATGAGCAGTTCTTC. This encodes CASSRRSSYNEQFF.

The chain is built from TRBV7-9 and TRBJ2-1, with 8 bases aligning to TRBD1. CDR3 length: 16 amino acids. J was trimmed by 4 bases and V by 7 bases; bases with no gene match: 12. Germline V CDR1 and CDR2: SEHNR, FQNEAQ (reference sequence). CDR3: CASTSTGTGQYNEQFF. The CDR3 DNA sequence: TGTGCCAGCACCTCGACCGGGACAGGCCAATACAATGAGCAGTTCTTC. The full variable domain, its missing parts supplied by reference TRBV7-9 and TRBJ2-1, is DTGVSQNPRHKITKRGQNVTFRCDPISEHNRLYWYRQTLGQGPEFLTYFQNEAQLEKSRLLSDRFSAERPKGSFSTLEIQRTEQGDSAMYLCASTSTGTGQYNEQFFGPGTRLTVL.

As to this clone: Other DNA sequences in this specimen translate into the identical CDR3. The chain uses TRBV30 and TRBJ1-5; weak D call: TRBD1 (5 bases). The germline V and J ends were trimmed by 3 bases and 7 bases, with 19 bases remaining between them. CDR3 size: 15 residues. Germline-derived CDR1 and CDR2 are GTSNPN and SVGIG (reference sequence). The chain's CDR3 is CAWRPPGGIGQPQHF. The DNA of the CDR3 is TGTGCCTGGAGGCCCCCGGGGGGTATAGGGCAGCCCCAGCATTTT.

This rearrangement joins TRBV5-1 to TRBJ2-2, with TRBD1 as a possible D gene (5 bases). This CDR3 is built from 13 residues. Trimming stripped 4 bases from V and 5 bases from J, with 9 bases between. In germline, CDR1 is SGHRS, CDR2 YFSETQ. The DNA of the CDR3 is TGCGCCAGCAGCCTGGGGCCGACCGGGGAGCTGTTTTTT. This codes for CASSLGPTGELFF. The whole variable domain, filled in from reference TRBV5-1 and TRBJ2-2, reads KAGVTQTPRYLIKTRGQQVTLSCSPISGHRSVSWYQQTPGQGLQFLFEYFSETQRNKGNFPGRFSGRQFSNSRSEMNVSTLELGDSALYLCASSLGPTGELFFGEGSRLTVL.

Details on this clone: The same CDR3 can be traced to other DNA sequences in this sample. The chain combines TRBV9 with TRBJ1-1; D is possibly TRBD1 (5 bases). CDR1 and CDR2 from the germline V gene are SGDLS and YYNGEE. V lost 2 bases, J lost 3 bases, and 8 bases lay in between. The CDR3 is 13 residues long. Here the CDR3 DNA reads TGTGCCAGCAGCGTTGACAGCCACACTGAAGCTTTCTTT. Translated: CASSVDSHTEAFF.

The V call is TRBV30, the J call TRBJ1-2; 7 nucleotides align to TRBD1. Germline lookup yields CDR1 GTSNPN and CDR2 SVGIG (reference sequence). This CDR3 is 15 amino acids long. J lost 1 base, V lost 2 bases, and 7 bases had no gene match. The CDR3 here is CAWSPGTVFNYGYTF. Here the CDR3 DNA reads TGTGCCTGGAGTCCCGGGACAGTTTTTAACTATGGCTACACCTTC.

This chain connects TRBV30 to TRBJ1-5; the D is unclear. The CDR3 consists of 11 residues. Germline V gene sequence: CDR1 GTSNPN, CDR2 SVGIG (reference sequence). The V and J ends lost 6 bases and 9 bases respectively, with 12 bases between them. The DNA of the CDR3 is TGTGCCTGTAAGGGAGCAGGGCCCCAGCATTTT. Its translation: CACKGAGPQHF. Full variable domain (remainder filled in from reference TRBV30 and TRBJ1-5): SQTIHQWPATLVQPVGSPLSLECTVEGTSNPNLYWYRQAAGRGLQLLFYSVGIGQISSEVPQNLSASRPQDRQFILSSKKLLLSDSGFYLCACKGAGPQHFGDGTRLSIL.

This chain uses TRBV9 with TRBJ2-7; possible D gene TRBD2, 6 bases. This CDR3 comprises 15 residues. Germline V gene lookup returns CDR1 SGDLS and CDR2 YYNGEE. The V gene lost 4 bases and the J gene lost 3 bases, with 17 bases spanning the gap. The CDR3 region has the DNA TGTGCCAGCAGCCCGGGAGTGGTAGGGATCTACGAGCAGTACTTC. Encoded protein: CASSPGVVGIYEQYF.

J is TRBJ2-3 and V is TRBV6-5; maybe TRBD2 (6 bases). Germline V CDR1 and CDR2: MNHEY, SVGAGI. V was clipped by 6 bases and J by 1 base, with 14 bases between them. The CDR3 runs to 15 residues. The CDR3: CASSLLASRTDTQYF. Written as DNA, the CDR3 is TGTGCCAGCAGCCTCCTAGCGTCACGCACAGATACGCAGTATTTT.